Listed below are T cell receptor beta chains from one sample, sequenced in a study of CXCR3-negative and CXCR3-positive naive CD8 T cells. Reprocessing the 5' RACE reads, TCRdb reports a single entry for every CDR3 protein and omits DNA. The sample has about 84,000 distinct CDR3 sequences. Sequencing was carried out using naive CXCR3+ CD8+ T cells from blood. The receptors originated from a human donor in good health. Some clones in this sample may be carry-over from other donors' samples. Each CDR3 is given with its conserved first and last residue.

CASSGQGGTGRGAQDEQYF	TRBV13	TRBJ2-7
CASSLWGNNEQFF	TRBV5-1	TRBJ2-1
CASSYGEAYEQYF	TRBV27	TRBJ2-7
CASNPLGTDYNEQFF	TRBV7-2	TRBJ2-1
CASSSGDEQYF	TRBV7-3	TRBJ2-7
CASSYGGASYEQYF	TRBV12-3/TRBV12-4	TRBJ2-7
CASSKGQQNTEAFF	TRBV7-6	TRBJ1-1
CASQLATGEQYF	TRBV5-1	TRBJ2-7
CASSPWTSTGDTQYF	TRBV28	TRBJ2-3
CASSSIRTNSYNEQFF	TRBV5-5	TRBJ2-1
CASSSADTQYF	TRBV2	TRBJ2-3
CASSQLGTGSEKLFF	TRBV4-1	TRBJ1-4
CASSRRGLRRNEQFF	TRBV14	TRBJ2-1
CASSLRGISYEQYF	TRBV28	TRBJ2-7
CASSPGLEETQYF	TRBV27	TRBJ2-5
CATSPENTEAFF	TRBV15	TRBJ1-1